The present T cell receptor (beta chain) was sequenced within a study of OX40 agonist ivuxolimab in advanced cancers. Notes on this clone: What it recognizes is unknown.

Germline CDR1 and CDR2: SGDLS and YYNGEE. V trimming: 3 bases; J trimming: 8 bases; junction bases outside the gene matches: 9. The CDR3 totals 15 residues. Study-level findings and limits: Certain nonresponders likewise exhibited a low normalized T-cell clonal expansion.

Only in-frame clones appear in the TCRdb table, and some are missing; sequencing was by immunoSEQ multiplex PCR. This table holds about 69,000 clones, roughly 87% found once. The sample consisted of CD4+ or CD8+ T cells sorted from blood, taken in a trial of the OX40 agonist ivuxolimab. This chain joins TRBV9 and TRBJ2-2; 8 positions agree with TRBD1. This receptor was identified in an adult with an advanced solid tumor such as melanoma, head and neck, liver or kidney cancer. CDR3 sequence reads: CASSGNGQGVGELFF. DNA for the CDR3: TGTGCCAGCAGCGGCAACGGACAGGGTGTAGGGGAGCTGTTTTTT.